The sequence of this T cell receptor (beta chain) was determined in a study of blood T cell repertoires in COVID-19. TCRdb keeps only in-frame clones here, not all; method: immunoSEQ multiplex PCR. The sample has under 250,000 clones, just under 85% seen once. The CDR3 is 14 residues long. Per the germline V gene, CDR1 is SGHDN and CDR2 is FVKESK. Trimming removed 8 bases at V and 2 bases at J, with 13 bases between. The sequenced sample consisted of peripheral blood. This TCR was sampled from a woman in her sixties with active or convalescent COVID-19. This chain joins TRBV14 and TRBJ1-5; D gene ambiguous. In DNA form, the CDR3 reads TGTGCCAGCCGGGTGCTAGACGGCAATCAGCCCCAGCATTTT. This encodes CASRVLDGNQPQHF.